Each of the 13 T cell receptor beta chains below was sequenced from the same sample in a study of blood T cell repertoires in COVID-19. Repertoires were generated with immunoSEQ multiplex PCR, while TCRdb's copy carries only in-frame clones and drops some. The sample gives roughly 250,000 clones, 87% of which show up once; just over 2.5% is in the top ten. What was sequenced was PBMCs or T cells enriched from blood (not recorded which). These receptors were taken from a woman in her twenties or thirties with acute COVID-19.

This chain joins TRBV18 and TRBJ2-5; 11 bases align to TRBD1. The CDR3 totals 15 residues. V was clipped by 2 bases and J by 1 base; unmatched bases: 0. From germline, CDR1 is KGHSH and CDR2 LQKENI. For the CDR3, the DNA is TGTGCCAGCTCACCAGGGACAGGGGGCCAAGAGACCCAGTACTTC. Amino acid sequence: CASSPGTGGQETQYF.

This clone was counted a single time. The rearrangement links TRBV7-2 to TRBJ2-4, with a possible D match to TRBD2 (5 bases). Germline V gene sequence: CDR1 SGHTA, CDR2 FQGNSA. CDR3 length: 15 amino acids. The ends were cut back, 0 bases at V and 9 bases at J, with 15 bases in the middle. The CDR3 coding sequence is TGTGCCAGCAGCTTAGCGGAGGTAGCTCCGGGCATTCAGTACTTC. The encoded protein is CASSLAEVAPGIQYF. Complete variable domain (other parts from reference TRBV7-2 and TRBJ2-4): GAGVSQSPSNKVTEKGKDVELRCDPISGHTALYWYRQSLGQGLEFLIYFQGNSAPDKSGLPSDRFSAERTGGSVSTLTIQRTQQEDSAVYLCASSLAEVAPGIQYFGAGTRLSVL.

This clone was recorded a few times. This sequence joins TRBV5-1 and TRBJ2-3; no definite D call. The CDR3 totals 12 residues. In germline, CDR1 is SGHRS, CDR2 YFSETQ. Trimming removed 5 bases from V and 2 bases from J, with 6 bases in between. Written as DNA, the CDR3 is TGCGCCAGCAGTCTACCCACAGATACGCAGTATTTT. This translates into CASSLPTDTQYF.

The chain carries TRBV6-6 and TRBJ1-3, with TRBD1 as a possible D gene (6 bases). Germline V gene data show CDR1 as MNHNY and CDR2 as SVGAGI (reference sequence). The ends were cut back, 6 bases at V and 0 bases at J, with 15 bases in the middle. CDR3 length: 16 residues. CDR3 nucleotides: TGTGCCAGCAGCCCAGGGGACCGAGGCTCTGGAAACACCATATATTTT. Its protein product is CASSPGDRGSGNTIYF.

This chain connects TRBV4-1 to TRBJ1-1; TRBD1 is a possible D gene (5 bases). Germline CDR1 MGHRA, CDR2 YSYEKL. V was cut by 0 bases and J by 4 bases, with 24 bases left in between. The CDR3 consists of 19 residues. The CDR3 DNA reads TGCGCCAGCAGCCAAGATCTGCGAGGGCGCGGGGGAAGGAGCACTGAAGCTTTCTTT. Amino acid sequence: CASSQDLRGRGGRSTEAFF.

The chain is built from TRBV12-3 or TRBV12-4 and TRBJ2-7; TRBD2 matches 7 bases. Trimming cost V 9 bases and J 3 bases; bases outside gene matches: 8. The CDR3 extends over 13 amino acids. The CDR3 reads CARAGTHFYEQYF. The CDR3 region has the DNA TGTGCCAGAGCGGGGACTCACTTCTACGAGCAGTACTTC.

The chain couples TRBV29-1 to TRBJ2-3, with D possibly matching TRBD1 (5 bases). Germline V gene lookup returns CDR1 SQVTM and CDR2 ANQGSEA. V lost 4 bases and J 0 bases, leaving 11 bases between the germline ends. This CDR3 contains 14 residues. The CDR3 loop is CSVGRGLSTDTQYF. CDR3 coding DNA: TGCAGCGTTGGTAGGGGCCTTAGCACAGATACGCAGTATTTT.

The gene calls are TRBV7-2 and TRBJ2-5, with TRBD2 identical over 7 bases. The CDR3 is 14 amino acids. V lost 5 bases to trimming and J lost 2 bases; unmatched junction nucleotides: 5. Germline V gene lookup returns CDR1 SGHTA and CDR2 FQGNSA. In DNA form, the CDR3 reads TGTGCCAGCAGCCCGAGCGGGACGCAAGAGACCCAGTACTTC. Translated, it gives CASSPSGTQETQYF.

This clone showed up just a few times. V is TRBV5-1 and J is TRBJ2-5; 7 nucleotides line up with TRBD1. Germline V CDR1 and CDR2: SGHRS, YFSETQ. The trim removed 3 bases at V and 3 bases at J, leaving 8 bases unmatched. The CDR3 spans 15 residues. The CDR3 nucleotides read TGCGCCAGCAGCTCTTACGCCGGGACAGAAGAGACCCAGTACTTC. Amino acids: CASSSYAGTEETQYF.

The rearrangement joins TRBV6-5 to TRBJ2-6, with TRBD1 as a possible D gene (5 bases). The CDR3 is 15 residues long. The V gene's germline CDR1 is MNHEY and CDR2 SVGAGI. Trimming pared 6 bases from V and 0 bases from J, leaving 9 bases between. In nucleotides, the CDR3 is TGTGCCAGCAGGACAGCTTACTCTGGGGCCAACGTCCTGACTTTC. Translation gives CASRTAYSGANVLTF.

The chain is built from TRBV10-3 and TRBJ2-7, with 8 positions matching TRBD1. Germline values: CDR1 ENHRY, CDR2 SYGVKD. The V gene end was trimmed by 10 bases and the J gene end by 1 base; junction bases not matched to a gene: 12. The CDR3 spans 15 residues. Here the CDR3 DNA reads TGTGCCACCCAATCCGACAGGGGACCTTCCTACGAGCAGTACTTC. Translated: CATQSDRGPSYEQYF.

The CDR3 DNA reads TGCGCCAGCAGCCAAGTCAACAGGGAGTACGAGCAGTACTTC. The encoded protein is CASSQVNREYEQYF. J is TRBJ2-7 and V is TRBV4-1, with a weak D call TRBD1 (6 bases). The CDR3 loop spans 14 amino acids. V was cut by 1 base and J by 4 bases, with 11 bases left in between. Germline V gene data show CDR1 as MGHRA and CDR2 as YSYEKL.

This clone was seen once. The V call is TRBV7-2, the J call TRBJ2-1; TRBD1 is a possible D gene (5 bases). Germline lookup yields CDR1 SGHTA and CDR2 FQGNSA. This CDR3 has 15 amino acids. V lost 1 base and J lost 0, with 7 bases in between. CDR3 protein: CASSLEGLSYNEQFF. CDR3 bases: TGTGCCAGCAGCTTAGAGGGGCTCTCCTACAATGAGCAGTTCTTC.